This T cell receptor beta chain stems from a study of long-term antiretroviral therapy in people with HIV. None of the participants with HIV were treated outside the United States. With regard to this clone: The antigen is unknown.

Study findings and constraints: Post-ART, diversity grew, though it stayed under transplant donor control levels.

Sequencing used immunoSEQ v3.0 at survey level. Here immunoSEQ multiplex PCR was the method, and the copy in TCRdb shows in-frame clones only, minus some. This table has more than 25,000 clones, 80% to 90% appearing once. Germline loops: CDR1 MNHEY, CDR2 SVGAGI. V shed 0 bases and J shed 5 bases, with 10 bases lying between them. This CDR3 region has 14 residues. The chain is built from TRBV6-5 and TRBJ2-5; either TRBD1 or TRBD2 may fit D (5 bases each). Sequenced here: unsorted PBMCs, sampled 3 years after starting antiretroviral therapy. The TCR was taken from a man in his forties with HIV. CDR3 nucleotide sequence: TGTGCCAGCAGTTACTCCGGATGGGGGGAGACCCAGTACTTC. Amino acids: CASSYSGWGETQYF.